The subject of this entry is one TCR beta chain. The repertoire was sequenced with immunoSEQ multiplex PCR; TCRdb's copy has only in-frame clones and lacks some. The sample yields about 180,000 clones, about 81% seen once. The data were obtained in a study of blood T cell repertoires in COVID-19. This receptor was taken from a woman aged 80 or older with COVID-19, enrolled during active disease. The sequencing input was peripheral blood.

CDR3 bases: TGTGCCAGCAGCGTAGTTAACAGCCAGAACACCGGGGAGCTGTTTTTT. Translated: CASSVVNSQNTGELFF. J is TRBJ2-2 and V is TRBV9; D call uncertain. This CDR3 comprises 16 residues. The V end was cut by 0 bases, the J end by 1 base, with 10 bases between. Germline-derived CDR1 and CDR2 are SGDLS and YYNGEE. Complete variable domain (other parts from reference TRBV9 and TRBJ2-2): DSGVTQTPKHLITATGQRVTLRCSPRSGDLSVYWYQQSLDQGLQFLIQYYNGEERAKGNILERFSAQQFPDLHSELNLSSLELGDSALYFCASSVVNSQNTGELFFGEGSRLTVL.